Below, 9 T cell receptor beta chains from the same sample are listed, as sequenced in a study of cytomegalovirus exposure and HLA in healthy donors. 13 Jbeta primers and 60 Vbeta primers were used for the PCR. Libraries were prepared by immunoSEQ multiplex PCR; TCRdb keeps only in-frame clonotypes and omits some of them. This sample has about 75,000 clones, with 75% to 85% found just once. Sequencing used PBMCs. All receptors derive from a man aged 65 to 79 in good health and CMV-seropositive.

The chain recombines TRBV5-4 with TRBJ1-4; 9 nucleotides line up with TRBD1. Germline V gene lookup returns CDR1 SGHNT and CDR2 YYREEE (reference sequence). CDR3 length: 14 residues. V was clipped by 4 bases and J by 6 bases; unmatched bases: 4. In DNA, the CDR3 is TGTGCCAGCAGCAGACAGGGGGGTTATGAAAAACTGTTTTTT. Its translation is CASSRQGGYEKLFF.

The chain employs TRBV30 and TRBJ1-2; D is unresolved. CDR1 and CDR2 (germline): GTSNPN, SVGIG (reference sequence). This CDR3 contains 11 residues. With 2 bases removed from V and 2 bases from J, the gap between germline ends came to 3 bases. CDR3 sequence: CAWSSNYGYTF. The CDR3 DNA sequence: TGTGCCTGGAGTTCGAACTATGGCTACACCTTC.

V is TRBV2 and J is TRBJ2-3; possible D gene TRBD1, 5 bases. V was clipped by 6 bases and J by 0 bases, with 10 bases between them. The length of the CDR3 is 14 residues. CDR1 is SNHLY and CDR2 is FYNNEI in the germline V gene. The CDR3 spells CASRQGLSTDTQYF. In DNA, the CDR3 is TGTGCCAGCAGGCAGGGCTTAAGCACAGATACGCAGTATTTT.

About this clone: A junction end diverges from the germline sequence, so it may reflect a read error. V usage is TRBV11-3 and J usage is TRBJ2-2; D not resolved. The length of the CDR3 is 17 residues. CDR1 and CDR2 from the germline V gene are SGHNT and YENEEA. The CDR3 protein is CASSLEQGSRHTGELFF. In DNA, the CDR3 is TGTGCCAGCAGCCTAGAACAAGGTTCTAGACACACCGGGGAGCTGTTTTTT.

This chain connects TRBV4-1 to TRBJ2-3; TRBD2 agrees at 10 bases. Germline assignment: CDR1 MGHRA and CDR2 YSYEKL. J was trimmed by 11 bases and V by 1 base; bases with no gene match: 12. CDR3 length: 16 residues. The chain's CDR3 is CASSQGASGSTGGQYF. CDR3 bases: TGCGCCAGCAGCCAAGGCGCTAGCGGGAGTACGGGGGGGCAGTATTTT.

This clone was seen a handful of times. The chain couples TRBV10-2 to TRBJ2-1, with D possibly matching TRBD2 (6 bases). Germline V lookup: CDR1 WSHSY, CDR2 SAAADI. The CDR3 consists of 15 residues. V shed 7 bases and J shed 10 bases, with 23 bases lying between them. CDR3 residues: CASTPGSGGQEEQFF. In nucleotides, the CDR3 is TGCGCCAGCACCCCGGGAAGCGGAGGGCAGGAAGAGCAGTTCTTC.

CDR3 amino acids: CASSLVSPNEKLFF. CDR3 coding DNA: TGTGCCAGCAGCTTAGTATCTCCGAATGAAAAACTGTTTTTT. The chain links TRBV7-9 to TRBJ1-4; D is unresolved. CDR1 and CDR2 from the germline V gene are SEHNR and FQNEAQ (reference sequence). The CDR3 spans 14 residues. Trimming pared 1 base from V and 5 bases from J, leaving 8 bases between.

The V call is TRBV19, the J call TRBJ1-1; 9 bases are shared with TRBD1. Per the germline V gene, CDR1 is LNHDA and CDR2 is SQIVND (reference sequence). J gave up 10 bases and V 7 bases, and 13 bases lay outside the gene matches. This CDR3 contains 14 residues. CDR3 DNA sequence: TGTGCCAGTACCCAACTCCGGGACAGGGTACGAGCTTTCTTT. It yields the protein CASTQLRDRVRAFF.

The rearrangement uses TRBV18 and TRBJ2-7; D is undetermined. CDR3 length equals 15 residues. The germline CDR1 and CDR2 sequences are KGHSH and LQKENI. The V gene lost 0 bases and the J gene lost 0 bases, with 9 bases spanning the gap. CDR3 loop: CASSPPGRSSYEQYF. The CDR3 region has the DNA TGTGCCAGCTCACCACCAGGCCGGAGCTCCTACGAGCAGTACTTC.